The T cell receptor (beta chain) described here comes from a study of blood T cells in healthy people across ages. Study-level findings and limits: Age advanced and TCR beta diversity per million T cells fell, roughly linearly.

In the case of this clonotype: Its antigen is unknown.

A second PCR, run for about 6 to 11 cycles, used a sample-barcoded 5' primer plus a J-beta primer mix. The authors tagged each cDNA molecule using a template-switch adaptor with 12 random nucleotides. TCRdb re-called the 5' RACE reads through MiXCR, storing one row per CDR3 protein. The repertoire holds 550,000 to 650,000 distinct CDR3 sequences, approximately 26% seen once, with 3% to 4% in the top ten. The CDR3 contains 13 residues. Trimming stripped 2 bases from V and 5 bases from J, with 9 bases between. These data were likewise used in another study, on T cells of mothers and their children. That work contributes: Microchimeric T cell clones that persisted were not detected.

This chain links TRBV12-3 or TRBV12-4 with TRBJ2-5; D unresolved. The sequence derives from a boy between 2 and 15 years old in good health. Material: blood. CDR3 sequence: CASSLIDTETQYF. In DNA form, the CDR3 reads TGTGCCAGCAGTTTAATTGATACCGAGACCCAGTACTTC.